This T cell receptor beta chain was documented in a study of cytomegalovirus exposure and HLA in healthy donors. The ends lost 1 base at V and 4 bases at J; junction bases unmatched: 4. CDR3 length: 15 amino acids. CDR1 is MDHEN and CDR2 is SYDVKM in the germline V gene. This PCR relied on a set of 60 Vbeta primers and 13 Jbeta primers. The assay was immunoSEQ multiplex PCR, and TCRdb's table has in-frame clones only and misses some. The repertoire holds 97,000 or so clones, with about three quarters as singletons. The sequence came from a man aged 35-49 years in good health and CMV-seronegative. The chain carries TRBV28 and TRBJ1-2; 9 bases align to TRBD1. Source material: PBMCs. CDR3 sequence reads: CASSLSGTGTYGYTF. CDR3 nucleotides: TGTGCCAGCAGTTTATCTGGGACAGGGACCTATGGCTACACCTTC.